The 31 T cell receptor beta chains reported below all come from one sample, sequenced in a study of T cells in Graves' hyperthyroidism and ophthalmopathy (dated by TCRdb to between 2018 and 2021). Receptor libraries were prepared by multiplex PCR. The instrument given in TCRdb is Illumina HiSeq 2000. TCR beta CDR3 regions were amplified from RNA transcripts. A first-round RT-PCR of the TCR CDR3 used the HTBI primer set with the Qiagen OneStep RT-PCR kit. TCRdb redid the processing of the public reads, applying fastp at Q25 and MiXCR, and retained in-frame beta chains. Rows with one shared CDR3 protein collapse into an entry with the most common genes and DNA. The sample table contains some 550,000 distinct CDR3 sequences; only one count was recorded for approximately 15% of them. The ten most abundant clones make up 3% to 4% of the sample. Input material: blood. These receptors all come from a woman between 35 and 50 years old with Graves' ophthalmopathy.

This chain links TRBV29-1 with TRBJ1-5; 8 nucleotides line up with TRBD1. This CDR3 comprises 14 residues. Per the germline V gene, CDR1 is SQVTM and CDR2 is ANQGSEA. V gave up 4 bases and J gave up 2 bases; unmatched junction bases: 4. CDR3 residues: CSVGTGFGNQPQHF. As DNA, the CDR3 is TGCAGCGTTGGGACAGGGTTCGGCAATCAGCCCCAGCATTTT.

The sample holds one count of this clonotype. The rearrangement joins TRBV19 to TRBJ1-5; D is unresolved. This CDR3 spans 17 amino acids. Trimming removed 5 bases from V and 7 bases from J, with 24 bases in between. Germline V lookup: CDR1 LNHDA, CDR2 SQIVND (reference sequence). The CDR3 here is CASSPNYLPVPVQPQHF. The CDR3 DNA sequence: TGTGCCAGTAGTCCGAACTATCTGCCTGTACCGGTGCAGCCCCAGCATTTT.

The chain recombines TRBV9 with TRBJ2-7, with unresolved D. V was shortened by 1 base and J by 0 bases, with 11 bases between the two germline ends. Germline V gives CDR1 SGDLS, CDR2 YYNGEE. CDR3 length: 15 residues. CDR3 loop: CASSVSPASSYEQYF. The DNA for the CDR3 is TGTGCCAGCAGCGTAAGCCCTGCAAGCTCCTACGAGCAGTACTTC.

The gene calls are TRBV4-1 and TRBJ2-3, with 8 bases identical to TRBD2. Trimming took 1 base from V and 2 from J; bases not matched to a gene: 5. CDR3 length: 16 amino acids. Germline loops: CDR1 MGHRA, CDR2 YSYEKL. The CDR3 protein is CASSQVLAVTTDTQYF. In nucleotides, the CDR3 is TGCGCCAGCAGCCAAGTACTAGCGGTCACCACAGATACGCAGTATTTT.

The chain uses TRBV30 and TRBJ1-6; a possible D gene is TRBD1 (6 bases). This CDR3 spans 14 amino acids. V was cut by 6 bases and J by 6 bases, with 15 bases left in between. CDR1 is GTSNPN and CDR2 is SVGIG in the germline V gene (reference sequence). Here the CDR3 reads CACNRDITNSPLHF. CDR3 nucleotides: TGTGCCTGTAACCGGGACATTACTAATTCACCCCTCCACTTT.

This clonotype has at least ten counts. In DNA, the CDR3 is TGTGCCAGCAGCTTAACAGCGTACTACGAGCAGTACTTC. Its translation: CASSLTAYYEQYF. The chain links TRBV7-8 to TRBJ2-7; unclear D gene. This CDR3 has 13 residues. The V gene lost 2 bases and the J gene lost 3 bases, with 8 bases spanning the gap. Germline CDR1 is SGHVS and CDR2 is FQNEAQ.

Ten or more counts support this clonotype. The V and J genes are TRBV3-1 and TRBJ1-6; D is uncertain. The ends were cut back, 1 base at V and 10 bases at J, with 11 bases in the middle. This CDR3 comprises 14 residues. Germline CDR1 reads LGHDT; CDR2 reads YNNKEL (reference sequence). In DNA form, the CDR3 reads TGTGCCAGCAGCCAAGGGTTCATCGGATCACCCCTCCACTTT. Translating it yields CASSQGFIGSPLHF.

This clonotype was picked up many times. V usage is TRBV2 and J usage is TRBJ2-1, with 9 nucleotides matching TRBD1. The CDR3 totals 15 residues. Looked up from germline, CDR1 is SNHLY and CDR2 is FYNNEI. The J segment lost 2 bases and the V segment lost 6 bases, leaving 5 bases of the junction unmatched. The CDR3 DNA reads as TGTGCCAGCAGCCGTGGACAGGGGACCTACAATGAGCAGTTCTTC. Protein sequence: CASSRGQGTYNEQFF.

The chain carries TRBV18 and TRBJ1-4; a weak D match, TRBD1 (5 bases). The V gene lost 1 base and the J gene lost 2 bases, with 11 bases spanning the gap. Germline V gene sequence: CDR1 KGHSH, CDR2 LQKENI. The CDR3 totals 16 residues. The CDR3 is CASSPQNRGTNEKLFF. Written as DNA, the CDR3 is TGTGCCAGCTCACCACAGAATCGGGGGACTAATGAAAAACTGTTTTTT. The complete variable domain, with remaining parts taken from reference TRBV18 and TRBJ1-4, reads NAGVMQNPRHLVRRRGQEARLRCSPMKGHSHVYWYRQLPEEGLKFMVYLQKENIIDESGMPKERFSAEFPKEGPSILRIQQVVRGDSAAYFCASSPQNRGTNEKLFFGSGTQLSVL.

This clonotype appeared a few times. This chain uses TRBV12-3 or TRBV12-4 with TRBJ1-1; the match to TRBD1 covers 8 bases. V dropped 10 bases and J dropped 5; count of bases not matched to a gene: 3. There are 11 residues in the CDR3. CDR3 region: CATTGGTEAFF. The CDR3 region has the DNA TGTGCCACTACAGGGGGGACTGAAGCTTTCTTT.

The rearrangement uses TRBV27 and TRBJ1-2; 10 bases line up with TRBD1. The V and J ends lost 4 bases and 4 bases, in that order; junction bases with no gene match: 3. The CDR3 is made up of 14 amino acids. Germline V lookup: CDR1 MNHEY, CDR2 SMNVEV (reference sequence). The CDR3 nucleotides are TGTGCCAGCAGTTCGACAGGGGGCGTCTATGGCTACACCTTC. Translated: CASSSTGGVYGYTF.

V gene TRBV4-1 combines with J gene TRBJ2-7; 11 bases map to TRBD2. The CDR3 is 15 amino acids. The J segment lost 4 bases and the V segment lost 2 bases, leaving 4 bases of the junction unmatched. Germline V gene sequence: CDR1 MGHRA, CDR2 YSYEKL. The CDR3 loop is CASSQPTSGKYEQYF. The CDR3 DNA is TGCGCCAGCAGCCAACCGACTAGCGGGAAATACGAGCAGTACTTC.

The genes are TRBV28 and TRBJ1-3; D is unresolved. The CDR3 length is 16 residues. Trimming cost V 2 bases and J 6 bases, with 17 bases left between them. Germline V gives CDR1 MDHEN, CDR2 SYDVKM. Here the CDR3 reads CASSLPPWSGPNTIYF. The CDR3, as DNA: TGTGCCAGCAGTTTACCCCCATGGTCCGGGCCAAACACCATATATTTT.

This clonotype was seen a few times. The J gene is TRBJ2-2, the V gene TRBV27; 7 nucleotides agree with TRBD2. The germline V gene has CDR1 MNHEY and CDR2 SMNVEV (reference sequence). J gave up 4 bases and V 5 bases, and 13 bases lay outside the gene matches. The CDR3 extends over 17 amino acids. The DNA for the CDR3 is TGTGCCAGCAGTCCCCTTATAGCGGGCCGCGGCACCGGGGAGCTGTTTTTT. It codes for CASSPLIAGRGTGELFF.

This clonotype has ten or more counts. The V gene is TRBV20-1, the J gene TRBJ2-1; 11 positions match TRBD2. The V gene's germline CDR1 is DFQATT and CDR2 SNEGSKA (reference sequence). The length of the CDR3 is 15 residues. The junction had 5 bases not matched to a gene; V was cut back by 3 bases and J by 4 bases. The CDR3 loop reads CSARETSGNYNEQFF. In DNA form, the CDR3 reads TGCAGTGCTAGGGAGACTAGCGGGAATTACAATGAGCAGTTCTTC.

This clonotype has ten or more counts. V gene TRBV11-2 combines with J gene TRBJ2-1; the D gene is possibly TRBD1 (6 bases). The CDR3 totals 13 residues. Germline assignment: CDR1 SGHAT and CDR2 FQNNGV. Trimming took off 5 bases at V and 4 bases at J, with 9 bases between the two ends. The DNA of the CDR3 is TGTGCCAGCAGCACGACAGGATACAATGAGCAGTTCTTC. This encodes CASSTTGYNEQFF.

This clonotype was recorded at least ten times. The chain carries TRBV7-8 and TRBJ1-1; D perhaps matches TRBD1 (5 bases). The CDR3 covers 15 residues. The germline V gene encodes CDR1 SGHVS and CDR2 FQNEAQ. The V end lost 4 bases, the J end lost 11 bases, and 23 bases lay between the germline ends. CDR3 DNA sequence: TGTGCCAGCAGCTCCCAAATGACAGTAAGTCAGGCGGCTTTCTTT. It is translated as CASSSQMTVSQAAFF. Full variable domain (rest looked up from reference TRBV7-8 and TRBJ1-1): GAGVSQSPRYKVAKRGQDVALRCDPISGHVSLFWYQQALGQGPEFLTYFQNEAQLDKSGLPSDRFFAERPEGSVSTLKIQRTQQEDSAVYLCASSSQMTVSQAAFFGQGTRLTVV.

This clonotype came up many times. Written as DNA, the CDR3 is TGTGCCAGCAGTTCCCTTTGGACAGGGTGGAATGAGCAGTTCTTC. Translated, it gives CASSSLWTGWNEQFF. This chain joins TRBV28 and TRBJ2-1; 8 nucleotides line up with TRBD1. The CDR3 consists of 15 residues. With 4 bases clipped from V and 7 bases from J, the junction kept 9 bases outside the gene matches. The V gene's germline CDR1 is MDHEN and CDR2 SYDVKM.

Ten or more counts support this clonotype. In DNA, the CDR3 is TGCGCCAGCAGCAGACAGGGTTTTACTGAAGCTTTCTTT. Amino acids: CASSRQGFTEAFF. This sequence joins TRBV5-1 and TRBJ1-1; TRBD1 aligns across 7 bases. Germline trimming cut 4 bases from V and 5 bases from J; bases unmatched to any gene: 5. The V gene's germline CDR1 is SGHRS and CDR2 YFSETQ. The CDR3 totals 13 residues.

There are a few counts of this clonotype. This chain uses TRBV4-1 with TRBJ2-1; no clear D. The CDR3 spans 14 residues. Trimming cost V 2 bases and J 0 bases, with 5 bases left between them. CDR1 is MGHRA and CDR2 is YSYEKL in the germline V gene. CDR3 in DNA: TGCGCCAGCAGCCAAAGGGACTCCTACAATGAGCAGTTCTTC. Its translation: CASSQRDSYNEQFF.

The chain links TRBV6-5 to TRBJ1-6; possibly TRBD1 for D (5 bases). Per the germline V gene, CDR1 is MNHEY and CDR2 is SVGAGI. The ends were cut back, 5 bases at V and 9 bases at J, with 14 bases in the middle. The CDR3 is made up of 14 amino acids. The DNA of the CDR3 is TGTGCCAGCAGTACTCAGGGTGTGAGTTCACCCCTCCACTTT. Amino acid sequence: CASSTQGVSSPLHF.

This clonotype was seen a handful of times. The rearrangement joins TRBV6-1 to TRBJ2-3, with 7 bases lining up with TRBD2. The trim removed 6 bases at V and 2 bases at J, leaving 14 bases unmatched. In germline, CDR1 is MNHNS, CDR2 SASEGT. The CDR3 consists of 17 residues. This CDR3 is CASRSPIGAGFTDTQYF. The CDR3 nucleotides are TGTGCCAGCAGGTCCCCGATTGGAGCGGGGTTCACAGATACGCAGTATTTT.

At least ten counts were recorded for this clonotype. The chain uses TRBV28 and TRBJ1-1; D not resolved. Germline V CDR1 and CDR2: MDHEN, SYDVKM. V was clipped by 4 bases and J by 7 bases, with 7 bases between them. The CDR3 has 11 amino acids. Here the CDR3 reads CASSSYNEAFF. CDR3 nucleotide sequence: TGTGCCAGCAGTTCTTACAATGAAGCTTTCTTT. The variable domain in full, with the rest retrieved from reference TRBV28 and TRBJ1-1, is DVKVTQSSRYLVKRTGEKVFLECVQDMDHENMFWYRQDPGLGLRLIYFSYDVKMKEKGDIPEGYSVSREKKERFSLILESASTNQTSMYLCASSSYNEAFFGQGTRLTVV.

This clonotype showed up many times. V is TRBV3-1 and J is TRBJ2-2; D unresolved. Trimming removed 5 bases at V and 6 bases at J, with 7 bases between. Germline V lookup: CDR1 LGHDT, CDR2 YNNKEL (reference sequence). The CDR3 covers 12 residues. CDR3 in amino acids: CASSYYAGELFF. Here the CDR3 DNA reads TGTGCCAGCAGCTACTACGCCGGGGAGCTGTTTTTT.

This clonotype was found many times. The chain is built from TRBV2 and TRBJ1-1; D call uncertain. Germline V gives CDR1 SNHLY, CDR2 FYNNEI. CDR3 length equals 17 residues. V was pared by 5 bases and J by 0 bases, with 19 bases between. CDR3 in DNA: TGTGCCAGCAGTCCATTTACCTTCTCCATAATGAACACTGAAGCTTTCTTT. It codes for CASSPFTFSIMNTEAFF.

This clonotype was seen at least ten times. This chain uses TRBV28 with TRBJ1-4; D may be TRBD1 (6 bases). Trimming shortened V by 6 bases and J by 10 bases, and 15 bases separated the two germline ends. This CDR3 has 13 residues. The germline V gene encodes CDR1 MDHEN and CDR2 SYDVKM. The CDR3 nucleotides are TGTGCCAGCAGGGTTAGAACAGGGCTAAAACTGTTTTTT. Encoded protein: CASRVRTGLKLFF. Filled out from reference TRBV28 and TRBJ1-4, the complete variable domain reads DVKVTQSSRYLVKRTGEKVFLECVQDMDHENMFWYRQDPGLGLRLIYFSYDVKMKEKGDIPEGYSVSREKKERFSLILESASTNQTSMYLCASRVRTGLKLFFGSGTQLSVL.

The V gene is TRBV14, the J gene TRBJ1-2; D is unclear. Looked up from germline, CDR1 is SGHDN and CDR2 is FVKESK. The CDR3 has 13 residues. The V gene lost 0 bases and the J gene lost 4 bases, with 6 bases spanning the gap. Written as DNA, the CDR3 is TGTGCCAGCAGCCAAGAGGAAGGCTATGGCTACACCTTC. Translating gives CASSQEEGYGYTF.

This clonotype was counted at least ten times. The rearrangement uses TRBV28 and TRBJ2-1; D might be TRBD1 (6 bases). Per the germline V gene, CDR1 is MDHEN and CDR2 is SYDVKM. The germline V and J ends were trimmed by 4 bases and 4 bases, with 11 bases remaining between them. The CDR3 extends over 14 amino acids. CDR3 amino acids: CASSYTGKYNEQFF. The DNA for the CDR3 is TGTGCCAGCAGTTACACAGGGAAGTACAATGAGCAGTTCTTC.

This clonotype was seen at least ten times. This rearrangement joins TRBV27 to TRBJ2-5, with 8 nucleotides matching TRBD2. Germline values: CDR1 MNHEY, CDR2 SMNVEV (reference sequence). V lost 10 bases and J lost 1; bases outside the gene matches: 8. The CDR3 is 14 residues long. CDR3 coding DNA: TGTGCCAACCCGAGCGGGAGCCTCCAAGAGACCCAGTACTTC. Amino acids: CANPSGSLQETQYF.

The V call is TRBV5-1, the J call TRBJ2-5; 7 nucleotides align to TRBD1. The CDR3 sequence is 15 residues long. CDR1 is SGHRS, CDR2 YFSETQ, per germline. The V gene end was trimmed by 0 bases and the J gene end by 4 bases; junction bases not matched to a gene: 6. In nucleotides, the CDR3 is TGCGCCAGCAGCTTGGACCCGGGACAGAGAGAGACCCAGTACTTC. Translating it yields CASSLDPGQRETQYF.

The chain combines TRBV28 with TRBJ2-2; 8 nucleotides agree with TRBD1. V dropped 5 bases and J dropped 13; count of bases not matched to a gene: 6. The CDR3 runs to 12 residues. Per germline, CDR1 MDHEN and CDR2 SYDVKM. The CDR3 region has the DNA TGTGCCAGCAGTCCCCTAGACAGGGGGCTGTTTTTT. This codes for CASSPLDRGLFF.